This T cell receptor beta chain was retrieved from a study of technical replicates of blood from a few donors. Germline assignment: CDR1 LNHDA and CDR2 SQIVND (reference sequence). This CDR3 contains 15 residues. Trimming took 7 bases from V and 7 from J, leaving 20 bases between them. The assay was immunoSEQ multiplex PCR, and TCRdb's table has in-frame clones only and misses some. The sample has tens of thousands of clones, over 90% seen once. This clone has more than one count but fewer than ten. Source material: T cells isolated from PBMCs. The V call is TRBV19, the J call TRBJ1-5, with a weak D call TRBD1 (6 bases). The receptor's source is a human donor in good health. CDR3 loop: CASTPNREGGQPQHF. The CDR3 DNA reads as TGTGCCAGTACCCCGAACAGGGAAGGCGGCCAGCCCCAGCATTTT.